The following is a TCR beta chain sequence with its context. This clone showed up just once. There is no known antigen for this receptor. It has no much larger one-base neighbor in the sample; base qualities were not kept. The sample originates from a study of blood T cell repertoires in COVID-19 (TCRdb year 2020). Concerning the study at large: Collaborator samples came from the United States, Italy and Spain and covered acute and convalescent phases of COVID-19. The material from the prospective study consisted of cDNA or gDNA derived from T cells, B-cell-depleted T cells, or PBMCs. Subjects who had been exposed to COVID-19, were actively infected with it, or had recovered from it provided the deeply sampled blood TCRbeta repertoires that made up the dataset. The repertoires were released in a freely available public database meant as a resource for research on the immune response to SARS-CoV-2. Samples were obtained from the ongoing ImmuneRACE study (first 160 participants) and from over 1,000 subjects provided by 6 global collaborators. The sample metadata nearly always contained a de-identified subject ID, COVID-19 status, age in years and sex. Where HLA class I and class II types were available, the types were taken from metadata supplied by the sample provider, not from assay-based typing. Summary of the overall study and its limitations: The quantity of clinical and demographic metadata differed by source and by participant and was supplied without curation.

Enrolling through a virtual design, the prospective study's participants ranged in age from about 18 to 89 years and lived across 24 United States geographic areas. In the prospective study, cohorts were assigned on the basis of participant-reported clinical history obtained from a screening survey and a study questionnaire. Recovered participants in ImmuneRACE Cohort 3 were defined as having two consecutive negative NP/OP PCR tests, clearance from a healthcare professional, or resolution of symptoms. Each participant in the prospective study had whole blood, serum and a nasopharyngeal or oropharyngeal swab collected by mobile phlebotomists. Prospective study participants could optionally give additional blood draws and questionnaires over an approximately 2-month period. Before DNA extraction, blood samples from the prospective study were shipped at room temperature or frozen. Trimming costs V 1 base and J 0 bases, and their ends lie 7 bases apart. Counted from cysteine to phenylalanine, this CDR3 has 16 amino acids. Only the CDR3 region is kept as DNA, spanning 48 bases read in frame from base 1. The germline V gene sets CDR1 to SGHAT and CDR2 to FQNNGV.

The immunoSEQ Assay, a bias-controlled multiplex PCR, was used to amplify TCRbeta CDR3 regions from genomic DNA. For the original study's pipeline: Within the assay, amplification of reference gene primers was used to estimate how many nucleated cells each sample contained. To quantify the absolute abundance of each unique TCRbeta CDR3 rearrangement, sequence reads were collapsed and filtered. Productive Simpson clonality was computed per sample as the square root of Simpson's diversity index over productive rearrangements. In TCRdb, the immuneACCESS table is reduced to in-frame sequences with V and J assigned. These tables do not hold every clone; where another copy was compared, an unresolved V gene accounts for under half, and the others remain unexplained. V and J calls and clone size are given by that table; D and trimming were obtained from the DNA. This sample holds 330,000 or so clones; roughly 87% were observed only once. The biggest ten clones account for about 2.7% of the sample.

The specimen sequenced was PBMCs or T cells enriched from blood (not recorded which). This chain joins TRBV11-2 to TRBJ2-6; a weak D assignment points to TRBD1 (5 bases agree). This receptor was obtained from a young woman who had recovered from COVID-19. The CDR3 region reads CASSLGQLSGANVLTF. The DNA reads TGTGCCAGCAGCTTAGGACAGCTCTCTGGGGCCAACGTCCTGACTTTC.